The T cell receptor beta chain under discussion was sequenced for a study of CD8 T cells in Susac syndrome. The CDR3 consists of 16 residues. Germline loops: CDR1 KGHSH, CDR2 LQKENI. Losses at the gene ends were 3 bases for V and 5 bases for J; bases not matched to a gene: 9. cDNA came from around 0.5 to 1 ug RNA primed by random hexamers. One entry per CDR3 protein results from TCRdb running MiXCR on the immunoSEQ multiplex PCR reads. The sample yields 150,000 to 200,000 distinct CDR3 sequences, roughly 90% seen once. J is TRBJ2-1 and V is TRBV18; 8 bases map to TRBD2. The source of this sequence is a human donor with Susac syndrome. The sample comprised CD4+ T cells from PBMCs. The CDR3 DNA reads TGTGCCAGCTCACCCCTCTTGAAAGCGGGGGACAATGAGCAGTTCTTC. This codes for CASSPLLKAGDNEQFF.